Listed here is a single T cell receptor beta chain. This CDR3 comprises 12 residues. The germline V gene has CDR1 MNHEY and CDR2 SVGEGT. Trimming at V came to 6 bases and at J to 5 bases, leaving 4 bases not matched to a gene. This entry is derived from a study of blood T cell repertoires in COVID-19. Study context: Some COVID-19 samples were acute and others convalescent; all came from the United States, Italy and Spain. T cells, B-cell-depleted T cells, or PBMCs supplied cDNA or gDNA.

In the original analysis: Reference gene primer amplification gave nucleated cell count estimates. Sequencing was performed with immunoSEQ multiplex PCR; in TCRdb, only in-frame clones are kept and a portion is missing. That table furnishes V, J and clone size, whereas the DNA furnished D and trimming. The data contain over 120,000 clones, roughly 84% of them singletons. The clonotype comes from a human donor in a cohort sampled during active COVID-19. The chain is built from TRBV6-2 or TRBV6-3 and TRBJ2-7, with 7 nucleotides matching TRBD1. Sample: peripheral blood. CDR3 bases: TGTGCCAGCAGCTCGGGACAGAACGAGCAGTACTTC. It translates to CASSSGQNEQYF.